This T cell receptor (beta chain) was observed in a study of patients and donors after allogeneic stem cell transplantation. Looked up from germline, CDR1 is DFQATT and CDR2 is SNEGSKA (reference sequence). The CDR3 is 13 amino acids. Trimming took 3 bases from V and 3 from J, leaving 12 bases between them. TCRdb reprocessed the RT-PCR reads with MiXCR, giving one entry per CDR3 protein. The sample includes about a million distinct CDR3 sequences, more than 15% of them seen just once. The sequenced sample consisted of blood, either unsorted or a sorted T cell fraction (not recorded which). The source is a human donor who was either an allogeneic HSCT recipient or a stem cell or donor lymphocyte infusion donor (not recorded which). It is not recorded whose cells these are; they may come from a transplant donor. The V and J genes are TRBV20-1 and TRBJ2-7; the D is unclear. CDR3 coding DNA: TGCAGTGCTAGTGCGACTCCGAACTACGAGCAGTACTTC. Translated: CSASATPNYEQYF.